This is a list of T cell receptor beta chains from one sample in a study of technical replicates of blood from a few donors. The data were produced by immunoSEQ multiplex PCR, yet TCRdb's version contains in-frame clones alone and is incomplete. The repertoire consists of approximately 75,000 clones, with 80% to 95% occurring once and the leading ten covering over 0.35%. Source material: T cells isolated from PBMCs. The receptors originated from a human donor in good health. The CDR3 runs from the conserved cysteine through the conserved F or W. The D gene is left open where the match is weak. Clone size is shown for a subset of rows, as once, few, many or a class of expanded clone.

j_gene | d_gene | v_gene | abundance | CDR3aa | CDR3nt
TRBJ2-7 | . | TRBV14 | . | CASSQDYYGTPDYEQYF | TGTGCCAGCAGCCAAGATTACTATGGGACACCCGACTACGAGCAGTACTTC
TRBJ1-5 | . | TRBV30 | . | CAWKQGFQPQHF | TGTGCCTGGAAACAGGGATTTCAGCCCCAGCATTTT
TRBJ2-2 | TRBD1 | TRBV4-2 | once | CASSQRQGEITGELFF | TGTGCCAGCAGCCAGAGACAGGGAGAAATCACCGGGGAGCTGTTTTTT
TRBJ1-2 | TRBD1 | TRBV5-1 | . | CASSPGQGDFRYTF | TGCGCCAGCAGCCCCGGACAGGGAGATTTCCGCTACACCTTC
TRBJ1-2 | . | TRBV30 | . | CASKRGGMGYGYTF | TGTGCCTCTAAAAGGGGGGGGATGGGCTATGGCTACACCTTC
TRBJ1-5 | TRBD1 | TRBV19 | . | CASGDRGNQPQHF | TGTGCCAGTGGGGACAGGGGGAATCAGCCCCAGCATTTT
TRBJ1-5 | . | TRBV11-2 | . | CASSLGAGDNQPQHF | TGTGCCAGCAGCTTAGGGGCAGGGGATAATCAGCCCCAGCATTTT
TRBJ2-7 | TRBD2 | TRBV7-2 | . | CASSILTSGSSYEQYF | TGTGCCAGCAGCATCCTAACTAGCGGGAGCTCCTACGAGCAGTACTTC
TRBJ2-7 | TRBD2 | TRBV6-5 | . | CASRSTSGPYEQYF | TGTGCCAGCAGAAGCACTAGCGGCCCTTACGAGCAGTACTTC
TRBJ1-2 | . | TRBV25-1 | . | CASSDLDSLSYTF | TGTGCCAGCAGTGATCTCGACAGTCTGAGCTACACCTTC
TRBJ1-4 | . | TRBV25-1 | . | CASSHVSGIRGEKLFF | TGTGCCAGCAGTCACGTGAGCGGGATAAGGGGTGAAAAACTGTTTTTT
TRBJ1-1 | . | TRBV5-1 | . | CASSLGEWANTEAFF | TGCGCCAGCAGCTTGGGTGAGTGGGCAAACACTGAAGCTTTCTTT
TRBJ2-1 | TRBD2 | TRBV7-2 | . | CASSFWGEGSGSSYNEQFF | TGTGCCAGCAGCTTTTGGGGGGAGGGTAGCGGGAGCTCCTACAATGAGCAGTTCTTC
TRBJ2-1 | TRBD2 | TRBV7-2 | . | CASSPAILAGTLNEQFF | TGTGCCAGCAGCCCGGCGATCCTAGCGGGAACTCTCAATGAGCAGTTCTTC
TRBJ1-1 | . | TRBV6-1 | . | CASIIPAAPEAFF | TGTGCCAGCATCATTCCGGCGGCACCTGAAGCTTTCTTT
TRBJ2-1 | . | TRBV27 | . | CASSHLEISYNEQFF | TGTGCCAGCAGTCATCTGGAGATCTCCTACAATGAGCAGTTCTTC
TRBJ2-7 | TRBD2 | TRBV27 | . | CASSLSGEGDHEQYF | TGTGCCAGCAGTTTATCGGGGGAGGGCGACCACGAGCAGTACTTC
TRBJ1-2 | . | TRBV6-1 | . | CASSEAQGSLYGYTF | TGTGCCAGCAGTGAAGCGCAGGGATCCCTGTATGGCTACACCTTC
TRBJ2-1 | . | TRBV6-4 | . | CASSVHSEDYNEQFF | TGTGCCAGCAGTGTACACTCAGAGGACTACAATGAGCAGTTCTTC
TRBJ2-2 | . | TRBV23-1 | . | CASSPRVDTNTGELFF | TGCGCCAGCAGTCCCCGGGTGGACACGAACACCGGGGAGCTGTTTTTT
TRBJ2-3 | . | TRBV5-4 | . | CASSLEIGVTDTQYF | TGTGCCAGCAGCTTGGAGATAGGAGTGACAGATACGCAGTATTTT
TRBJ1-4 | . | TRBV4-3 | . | CASSQVSWRRSNEKLFF | TGCGCCAGCAGCCAAGTCAGTTGGAGACGGTCTAATGAAAAACTGTTTTTT
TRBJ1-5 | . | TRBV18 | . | CASSNGDNQPQHF | TGTGCCAGCTCAAACGGAGATAATCAGCCCCAGCATTTT
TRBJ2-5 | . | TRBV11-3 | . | CASSLEAGAQYF | TGTGCCAGCAGCTTAGAAGCCGGGGCCCAGTACTTC
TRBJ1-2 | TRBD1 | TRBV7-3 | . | CASSPGQGVYDGYTF | TGTGCCAGCAGCCCGGGACAGGGAGTTTATGATGGCTACACCTTC
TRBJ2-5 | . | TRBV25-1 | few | CASCMPGQTQETQYF | TGTGCCAGCTGTATGCCGGGACAAACGCAAGAGACCCAGTACTTC
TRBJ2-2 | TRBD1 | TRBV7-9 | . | CASSSRTGVNTGELFF | TGTGCCAGCAGCTCGAGGACAGGAGTGAACACCGGGGAGCTGTTTTTT
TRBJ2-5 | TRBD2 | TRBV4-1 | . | CASSQETSGNRETQYF | TGCGCCAGCAGCCAAGAGACTAGCGGGAATAGGGAGACCCAGTACTTC